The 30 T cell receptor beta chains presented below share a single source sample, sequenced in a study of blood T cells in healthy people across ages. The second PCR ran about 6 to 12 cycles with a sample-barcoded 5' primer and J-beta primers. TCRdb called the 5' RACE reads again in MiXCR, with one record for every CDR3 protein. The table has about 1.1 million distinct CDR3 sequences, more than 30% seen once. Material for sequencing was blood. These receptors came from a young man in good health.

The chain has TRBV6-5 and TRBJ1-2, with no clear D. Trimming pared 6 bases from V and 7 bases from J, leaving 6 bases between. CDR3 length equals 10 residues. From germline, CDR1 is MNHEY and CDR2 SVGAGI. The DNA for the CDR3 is TGTGCCAGCAGCCCCGTTGGCTACACCTTC. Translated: CASSPVGYTF.

Here the CDR3 DNA reads TGTGCCAGCAGTTTTGTGGGCGCTGGGGCCAACGTCCTGACTTTC. This gives the protein CASSFVGAGANVLTF. The gene calls are TRBV28 and TRBJ2-6, with D unresolved. V was shortened by 3 bases and J by 2 bases, with 8 bases between the two germline ends. Germline CDR1 MDHEN, CDR2 SYDVKM. This CDR3 region has 15 residues.

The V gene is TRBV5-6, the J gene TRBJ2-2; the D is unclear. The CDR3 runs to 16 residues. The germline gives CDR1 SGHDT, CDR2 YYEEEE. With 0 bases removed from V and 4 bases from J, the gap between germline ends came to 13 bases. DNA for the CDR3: TGTGCCAGCAGCTTGGCCAGCCGAAGGAGCACCGGGGAGCTGTTTTTT. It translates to CASSLASRRSTGELFF.

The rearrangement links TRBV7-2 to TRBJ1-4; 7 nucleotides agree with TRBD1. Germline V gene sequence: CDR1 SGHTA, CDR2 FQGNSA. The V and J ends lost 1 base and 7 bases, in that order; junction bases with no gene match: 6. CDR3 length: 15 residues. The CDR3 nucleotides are TGTGCCAGCAGCTTAGTGGAGGGGGCCGGTGAAAAACTGTTTTTT. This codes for CASSLVEGAGEKLFF.

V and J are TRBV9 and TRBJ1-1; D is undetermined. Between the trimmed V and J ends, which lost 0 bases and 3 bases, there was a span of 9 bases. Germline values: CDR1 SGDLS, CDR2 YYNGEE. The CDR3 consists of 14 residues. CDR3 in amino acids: CASSVDPGDTEAFF. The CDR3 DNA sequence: TGTGCCAGCAGCGTAGATCCGGGTGACACTGAAGCTTTCTTT.

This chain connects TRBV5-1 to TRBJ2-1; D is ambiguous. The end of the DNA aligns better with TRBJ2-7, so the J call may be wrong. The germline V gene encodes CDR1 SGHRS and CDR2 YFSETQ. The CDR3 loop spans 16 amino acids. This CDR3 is CASSLDGPVEYNEQYF. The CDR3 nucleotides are TGCGCCAGCAGCTTAGATGGACCTGTTGAATACAATGAGCAGTACTTC.

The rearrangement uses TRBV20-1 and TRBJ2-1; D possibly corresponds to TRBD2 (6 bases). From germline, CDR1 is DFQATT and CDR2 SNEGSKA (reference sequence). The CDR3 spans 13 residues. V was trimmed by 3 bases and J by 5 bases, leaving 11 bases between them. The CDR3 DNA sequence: TGCAGTGCTAGCGGGAGTAGCCACAATGAGCAGTTCTTC. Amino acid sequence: CSASGSSHNEQFF.

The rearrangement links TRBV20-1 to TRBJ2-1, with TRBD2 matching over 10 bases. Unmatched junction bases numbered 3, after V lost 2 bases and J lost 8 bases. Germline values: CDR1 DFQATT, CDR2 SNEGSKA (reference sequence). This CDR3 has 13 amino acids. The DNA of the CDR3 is TGCAGTGCTAGAAGCGGGGGGGCCTATGAGCAGTTCTTC. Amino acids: CSARSGGAYEQFF.

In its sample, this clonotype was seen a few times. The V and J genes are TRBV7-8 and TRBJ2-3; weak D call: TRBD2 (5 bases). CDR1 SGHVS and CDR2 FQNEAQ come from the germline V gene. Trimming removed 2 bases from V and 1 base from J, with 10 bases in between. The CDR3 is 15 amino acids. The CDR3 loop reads CASSLKRVGTDTQYF. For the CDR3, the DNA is TGTGCCAGCAGCTTAAAGAGGGTTGGCACAGATACGCAGTATTTT.

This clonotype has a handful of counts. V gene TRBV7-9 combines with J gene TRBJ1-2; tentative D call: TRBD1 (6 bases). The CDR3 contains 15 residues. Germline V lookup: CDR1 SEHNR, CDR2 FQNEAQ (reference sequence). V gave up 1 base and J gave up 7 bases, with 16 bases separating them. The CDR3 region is CASSLGVWGGFGYTF. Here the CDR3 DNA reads TGTGCCAGCAGCTTAGGAGTTTGGGGGGGCTTTGGCTACACCTTC.

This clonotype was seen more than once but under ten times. The chain's CDR3 is CCQGAGNTEAFF. The CDR3 DNA reads TGCTGCCAGGGGGCGGGGAACACTGAAGCTTTCTTT. The rearrangement links TRBV20-1 to TRBJ1-1; 8 nucleotides agree with TRBD1. The CDR3 is 12 residues long. The germline V gene has CDR1 DFQATT and CDR2 SNEGSKA (reference sequence).

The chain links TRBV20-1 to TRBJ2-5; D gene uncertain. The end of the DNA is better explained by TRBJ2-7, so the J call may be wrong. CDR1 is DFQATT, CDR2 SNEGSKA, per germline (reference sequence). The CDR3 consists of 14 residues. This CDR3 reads CSAQASLGGYEQYF. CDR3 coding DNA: TGCAGTGCTCAGGCTAGTCTGGGTGGTTACGAGCAGTACTTC.

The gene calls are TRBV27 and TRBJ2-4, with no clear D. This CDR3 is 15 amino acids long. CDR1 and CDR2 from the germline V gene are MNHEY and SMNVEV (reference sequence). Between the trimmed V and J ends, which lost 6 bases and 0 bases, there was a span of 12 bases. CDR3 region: CASSASALAKNIQYF. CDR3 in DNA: TGTGCCAGCAGCGCCTCGGCCCTAGCCAAAAACATTCAGTACTTC.

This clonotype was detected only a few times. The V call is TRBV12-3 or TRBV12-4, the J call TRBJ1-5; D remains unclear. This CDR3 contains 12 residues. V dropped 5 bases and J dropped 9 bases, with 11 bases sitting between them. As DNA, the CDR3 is TGTGCCAGCAGTCCAGACCACTGGCCCCAGCATTTT. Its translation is CASSPDHWPQHF.

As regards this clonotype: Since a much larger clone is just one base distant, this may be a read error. Here the CDR3 reads CASSTQLSSGRGRYEQYF. The DNA for the CDR3 is TGTGCCAGCAGTACTCAACTTTCTTCGGGACGGGGGCGGTACGAGCAGTACTTC. This chain uses TRBV27 with TRBJ2-7, with D perhaps TRBD1 or TRBD2 (6 bases each). V dropped 5 bases and J dropped 4 bases, with 27 bases sitting between them. The germline V gene encodes CDR1 MNHEY and CDR2 SMNVEV (reference sequence). This CDR3 is built from 18 residues.

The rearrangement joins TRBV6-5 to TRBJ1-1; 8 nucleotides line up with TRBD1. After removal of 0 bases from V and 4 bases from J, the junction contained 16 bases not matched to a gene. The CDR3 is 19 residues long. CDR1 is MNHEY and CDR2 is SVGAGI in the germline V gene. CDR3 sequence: CASSYSRTGLGSISTEAFF. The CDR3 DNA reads TGTGCCAGCAGTTACTCGCGGACAGGGTTAGGTTCGATCAGCACTGAAGCTTTCTTT.

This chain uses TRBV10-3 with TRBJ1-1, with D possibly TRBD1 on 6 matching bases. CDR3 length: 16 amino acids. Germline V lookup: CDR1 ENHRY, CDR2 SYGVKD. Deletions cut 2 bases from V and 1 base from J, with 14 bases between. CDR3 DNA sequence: TGTGCCATCAGTGAGACAGTGGGGGCTTGGAACACTGAAGCTTTCTTT. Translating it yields CAISETVGAWNTEAFF.

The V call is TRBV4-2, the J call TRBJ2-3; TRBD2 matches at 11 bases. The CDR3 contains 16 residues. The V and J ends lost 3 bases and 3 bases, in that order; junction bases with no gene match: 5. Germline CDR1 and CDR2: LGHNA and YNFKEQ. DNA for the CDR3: TGTGCCAGCAGCCAGGTTAGCGGGGGGGCAACAGATACGCAGTATTTT. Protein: CASSQVSGGATDTQYF.

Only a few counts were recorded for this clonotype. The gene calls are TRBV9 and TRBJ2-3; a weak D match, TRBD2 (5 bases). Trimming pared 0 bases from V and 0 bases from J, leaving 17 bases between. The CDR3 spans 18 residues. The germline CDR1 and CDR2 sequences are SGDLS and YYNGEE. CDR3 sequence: CASSVEGAPTGSTDTQYF. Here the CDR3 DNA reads TGTGCCAGCAGCGTAGAAGGAGCCCCGACGGGGAGCACAGATACGCAGTATTTT. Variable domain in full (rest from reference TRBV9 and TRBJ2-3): DSGVTQTPKHLITATGQRVTLRCSPRSGDLSVYWYQQSLDQGLQFLIQYYNGEERAKGNILERFSAQQFPDLHSELNLSSLELGDSALYFCASSVEGAPTGSTDTQYFGPGTRLTVL.

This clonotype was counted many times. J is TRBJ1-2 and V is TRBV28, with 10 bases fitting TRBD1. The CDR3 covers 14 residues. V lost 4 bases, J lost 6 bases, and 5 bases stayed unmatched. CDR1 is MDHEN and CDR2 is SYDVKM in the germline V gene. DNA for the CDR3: TGTGCCAGCAGTTCGGACAGGGGGGACGATGGCTACACCTTC. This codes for CASSSDRGDDGYTF.

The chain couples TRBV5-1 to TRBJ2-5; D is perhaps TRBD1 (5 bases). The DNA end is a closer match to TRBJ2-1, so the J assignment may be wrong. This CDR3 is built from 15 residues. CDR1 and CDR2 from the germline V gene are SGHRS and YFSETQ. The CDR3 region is CASSLGPGNQETQFF. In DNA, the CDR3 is TGCGCCAGCAGCTTGGGGCCAGGGAACCAAGAGACCCAGTTCTTC.

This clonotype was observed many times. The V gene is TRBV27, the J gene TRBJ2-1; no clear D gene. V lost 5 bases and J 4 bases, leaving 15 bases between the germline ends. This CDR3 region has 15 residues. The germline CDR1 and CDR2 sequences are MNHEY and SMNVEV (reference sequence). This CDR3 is CASSTLVVGYNEQFF. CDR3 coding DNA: TGTGCCAGCAGTACCCTCGTGGTGGGGTACAATGAGCAGTTCTTC.

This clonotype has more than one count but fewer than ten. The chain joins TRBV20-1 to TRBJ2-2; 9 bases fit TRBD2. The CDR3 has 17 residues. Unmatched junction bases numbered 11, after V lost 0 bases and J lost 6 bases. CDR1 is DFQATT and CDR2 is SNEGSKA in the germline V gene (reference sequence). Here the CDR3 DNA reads TGCAGTGCTAGAGATCTTAGGAGTAGCGGGGGTGCCGGGGAGCTGTTTTTT. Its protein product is CSARDLRSSGGAGELFF.

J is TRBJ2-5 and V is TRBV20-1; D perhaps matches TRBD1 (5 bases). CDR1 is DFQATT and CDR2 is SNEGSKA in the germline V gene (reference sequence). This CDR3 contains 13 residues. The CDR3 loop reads CSQGRTAQETQYF. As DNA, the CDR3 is TGCAGCCAGGGCCGGACCGCTCAAGAGACCCAGTACTTC.

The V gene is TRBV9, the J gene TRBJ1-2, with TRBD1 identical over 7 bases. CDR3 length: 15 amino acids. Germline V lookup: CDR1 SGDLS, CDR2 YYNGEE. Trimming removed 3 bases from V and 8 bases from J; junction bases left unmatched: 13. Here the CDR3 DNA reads TGTGCCAGCAGCGCCGGGACAGCTAGAATCGGCGGCTACACCTTC. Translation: CASSAGTARIGGYTF.

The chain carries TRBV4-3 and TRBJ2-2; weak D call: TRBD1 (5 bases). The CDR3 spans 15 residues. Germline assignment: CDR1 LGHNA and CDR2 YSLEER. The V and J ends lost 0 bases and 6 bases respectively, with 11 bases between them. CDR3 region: CASSQEIRAAGELFF. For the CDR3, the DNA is TGCGCCAGCAGCCAAGAGATCAGGGCGGCCGGGGAGCTGTTTTTT.

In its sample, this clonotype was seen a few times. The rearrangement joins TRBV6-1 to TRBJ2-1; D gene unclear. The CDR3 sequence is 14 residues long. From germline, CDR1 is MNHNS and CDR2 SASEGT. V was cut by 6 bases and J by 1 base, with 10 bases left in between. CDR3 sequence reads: CASSQRQSYNEQFF. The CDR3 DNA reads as TGTGCCAGCAGCCAAAGGCAGTCCTACAATGAGCAGTTCTTC.

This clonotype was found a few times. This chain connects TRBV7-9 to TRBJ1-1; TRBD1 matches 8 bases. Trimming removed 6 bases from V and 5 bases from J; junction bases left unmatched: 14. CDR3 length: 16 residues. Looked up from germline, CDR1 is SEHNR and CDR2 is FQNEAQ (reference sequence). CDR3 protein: CASRIPAGGWRTEAFF. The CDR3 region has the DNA TGTGCCAGCAGGATTCCTGCAGGGGGCTGGAGGACTGAAGCTTTCTTT.

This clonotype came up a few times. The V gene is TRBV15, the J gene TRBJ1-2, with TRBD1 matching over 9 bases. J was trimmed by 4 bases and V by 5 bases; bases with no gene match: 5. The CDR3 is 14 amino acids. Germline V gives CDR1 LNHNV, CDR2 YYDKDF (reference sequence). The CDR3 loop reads CATSPGQGIYGYTF. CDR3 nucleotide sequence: TGTGCCACCAGCCCGGGACAGGGAATCTATGGCTACACCTTC. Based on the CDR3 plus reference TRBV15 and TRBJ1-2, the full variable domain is DAMVIQNPRYQVTQFGKPVTLSCSQTLNHNVMYWYQQKSSQAPKLLFHYYDKDFNNEADTPDNFQSRRPNTSFCFLDIRSPGLGDTAMYLCATSPGQGIYGYTFGSGTRLTVV.

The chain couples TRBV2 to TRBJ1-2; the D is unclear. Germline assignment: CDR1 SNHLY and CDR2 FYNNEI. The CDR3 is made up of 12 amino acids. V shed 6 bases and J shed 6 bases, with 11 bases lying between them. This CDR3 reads CASRLAGDGYTF. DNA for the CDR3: TGTGCCAGCAGGCTGGCAGGAGATGGCTACACCTTC.